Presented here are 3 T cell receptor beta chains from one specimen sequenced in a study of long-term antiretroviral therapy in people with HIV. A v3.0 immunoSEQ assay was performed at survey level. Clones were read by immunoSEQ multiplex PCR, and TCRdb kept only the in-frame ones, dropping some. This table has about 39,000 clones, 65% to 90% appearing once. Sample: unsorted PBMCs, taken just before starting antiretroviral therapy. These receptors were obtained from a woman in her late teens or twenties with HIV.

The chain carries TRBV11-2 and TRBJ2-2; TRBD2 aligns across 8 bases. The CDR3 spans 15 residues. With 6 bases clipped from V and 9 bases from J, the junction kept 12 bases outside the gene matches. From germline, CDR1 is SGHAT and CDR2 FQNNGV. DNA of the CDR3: TGTGCCAGCAGGAAAGAGCGGGAGTCGGGCAGGGAGCTGTTTTTT. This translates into CASRKERESGRELFF.

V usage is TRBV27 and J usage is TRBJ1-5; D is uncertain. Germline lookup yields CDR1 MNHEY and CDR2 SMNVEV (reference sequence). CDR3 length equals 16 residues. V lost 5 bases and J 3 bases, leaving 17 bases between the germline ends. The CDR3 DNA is TGTGCCAGCAGTAGCGGTGCGGCGGGAAACAATCAGCCCCAGCATTTT. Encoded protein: CASSSGAAGNNQPQHF.

The DNA of the CDR3 is TGTGCCAGCAACCTGCGGACAGGGAACACCGGGGAGCTGTTTTTT. As protein: CASNLRTGNTGELFF. This rearrangement joins TRBV2 to TRBJ2-2; 7 positions match TRBD1. After removal of 7 bases from V and 1 base from J, the junction contained 6 bases not matched to a gene. Germline CDR1 is SNHLY and CDR2 is FYNNEI. CDR3 length: 15 residues.